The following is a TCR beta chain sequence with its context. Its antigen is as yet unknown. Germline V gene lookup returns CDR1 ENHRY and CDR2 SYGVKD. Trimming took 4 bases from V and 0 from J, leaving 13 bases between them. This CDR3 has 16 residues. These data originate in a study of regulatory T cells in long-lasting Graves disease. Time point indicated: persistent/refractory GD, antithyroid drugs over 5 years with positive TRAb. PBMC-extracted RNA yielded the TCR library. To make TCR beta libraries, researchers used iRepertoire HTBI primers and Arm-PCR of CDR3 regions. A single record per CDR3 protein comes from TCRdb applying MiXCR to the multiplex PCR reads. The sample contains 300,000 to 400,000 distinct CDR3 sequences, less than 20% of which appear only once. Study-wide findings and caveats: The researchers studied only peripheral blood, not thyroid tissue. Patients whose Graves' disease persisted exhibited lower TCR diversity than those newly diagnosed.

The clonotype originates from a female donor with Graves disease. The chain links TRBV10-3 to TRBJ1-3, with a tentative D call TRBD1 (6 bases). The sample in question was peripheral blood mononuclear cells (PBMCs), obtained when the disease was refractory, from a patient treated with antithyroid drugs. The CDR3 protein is CAISVGGQSSGNTIYF. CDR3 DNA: TGTGCCATCAGTGTCGGGGGCCAGAGCTCTGGAAACACCATATATTTT.